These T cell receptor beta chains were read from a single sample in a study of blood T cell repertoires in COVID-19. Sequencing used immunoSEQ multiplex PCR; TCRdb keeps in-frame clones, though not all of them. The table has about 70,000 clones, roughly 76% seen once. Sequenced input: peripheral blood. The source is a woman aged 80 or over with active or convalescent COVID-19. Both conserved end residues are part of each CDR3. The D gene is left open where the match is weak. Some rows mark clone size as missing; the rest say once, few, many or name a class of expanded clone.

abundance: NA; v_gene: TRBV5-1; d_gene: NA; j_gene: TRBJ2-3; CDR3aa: CASSLAVEDTQYF; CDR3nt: TGCGCCAGCAGCTTGGCCGTGGAGGATACGCAGTATTTT
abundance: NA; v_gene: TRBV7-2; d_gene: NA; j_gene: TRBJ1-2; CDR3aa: CASSLVGGPDYGYTF; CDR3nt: TGTGCCAGCAGCTTAGTAGGAGGGCCTGACTATGGCTACACCTTC
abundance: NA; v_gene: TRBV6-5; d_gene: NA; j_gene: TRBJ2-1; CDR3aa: CASSPGGTVNEQFF; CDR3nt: TGTGCCAGCAGCCCCGGAGGGACAGTCAATGAGCAGTTCTTC
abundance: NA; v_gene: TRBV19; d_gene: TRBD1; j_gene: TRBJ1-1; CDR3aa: CASSLRGTGANTEAFF; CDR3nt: TGTGCCAGTAGTTTGCGGGGGACAGGGGCCAACACTGAAGCTTTCTTT
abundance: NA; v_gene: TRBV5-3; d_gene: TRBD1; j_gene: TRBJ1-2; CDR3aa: CARSLPDRAQFGGYTF; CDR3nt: TGTGCCAGAAGCTTGCCGGACAGGGCCCAGTTTGGGGGCTACACCTTC
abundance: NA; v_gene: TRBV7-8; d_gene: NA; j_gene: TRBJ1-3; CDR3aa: CASSLIGGKLAGNTIYF; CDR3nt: TGTGCCAGCAGCTTAATCGGGGGAAAATTGGCAGGAAACACCATATATTTT
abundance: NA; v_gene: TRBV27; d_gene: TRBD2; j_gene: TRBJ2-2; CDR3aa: CASSLLLSGGGTGELFF; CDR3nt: TGTGCCAGCAGTTTATTACTTAGCGGGGGGGGCACCGGGGAGCTGTTTTTT
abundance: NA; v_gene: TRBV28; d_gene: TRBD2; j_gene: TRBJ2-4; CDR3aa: CASSLFGGGGRNIQYF; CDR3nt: TGTGCCAGCAGTTTATTTGGCGGGGGGGGGCGTAACATTCAGTACTTC
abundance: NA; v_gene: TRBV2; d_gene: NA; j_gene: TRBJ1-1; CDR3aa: CASSDRGNTEAFF; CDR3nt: TGTGCCAGCAGTGACAGGGGGAACACTGAAGCTTTCTTT
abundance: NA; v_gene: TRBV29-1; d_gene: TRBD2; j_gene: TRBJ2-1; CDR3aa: CSVLHWTSGGADEQFF; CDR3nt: TGCAGCGTCCTACATTGGACTAGCGGGGGGGCCGATGAGCAGTTCTTC
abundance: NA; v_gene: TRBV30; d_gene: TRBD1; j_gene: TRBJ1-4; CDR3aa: CAWTGGEKLFF; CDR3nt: TGTGCCTGGACAGGGGGCGAAAAACTGTTTTTT
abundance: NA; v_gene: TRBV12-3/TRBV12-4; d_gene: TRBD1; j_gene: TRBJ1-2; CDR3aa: CASSVSGGDGYTF; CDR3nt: TGTGCCAGCAGTGTATCAGGGGGCGACGGCTACACCTTC
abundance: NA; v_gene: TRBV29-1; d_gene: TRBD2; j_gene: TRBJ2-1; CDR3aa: CSVEKAGGSYNEQFF; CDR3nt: TGCAGCGTTGAAAAAGCGGGGGGTTCTTACAATGAGCAGTTCTTC
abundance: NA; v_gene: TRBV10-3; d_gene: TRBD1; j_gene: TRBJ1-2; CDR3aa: CAITQGQGIRGYTF; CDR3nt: TGTGCCATCACTCAGGGACAGGGAATAAGGGGCTACACCTTC
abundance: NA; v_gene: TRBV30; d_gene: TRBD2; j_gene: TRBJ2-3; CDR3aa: CAWSDGTRGDTQYF; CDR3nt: TGTGCCTGGAGTGACGGGACTAGAGGAGATACGCAGTATTTT
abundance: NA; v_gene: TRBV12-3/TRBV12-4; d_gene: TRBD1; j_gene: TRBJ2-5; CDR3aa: CASSYRGQETQYF; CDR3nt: TGTGCCAGCAGTTACAGGGGCCAAGAGACCCAGTACTTC
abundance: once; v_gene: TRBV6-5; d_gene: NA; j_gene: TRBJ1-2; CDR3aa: CASSYQQGGYGYTF; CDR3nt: TGTGCCAGCAGTTACCAACAAGGGGGATATGGCTACACCTTC
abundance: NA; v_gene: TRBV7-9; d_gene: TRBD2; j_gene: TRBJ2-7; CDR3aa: CASSLEAGGLEQYF; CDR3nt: TGTGCCAGCAGCTTAGAAGCGGGGGGGCTCGAGCAGTACTTC
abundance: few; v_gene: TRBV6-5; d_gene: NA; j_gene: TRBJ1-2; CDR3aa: CASTPYGVGYGYTF; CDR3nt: TGTGCCAGCACCCCTTATGGAGTGGGCTATGGCTACACCTTC
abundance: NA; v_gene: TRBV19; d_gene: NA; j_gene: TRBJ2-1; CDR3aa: CASSVALENEQFF; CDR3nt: TGTGCCAGTAGTGTCGCGCTGGAGAATGAGCAGTTCTTC
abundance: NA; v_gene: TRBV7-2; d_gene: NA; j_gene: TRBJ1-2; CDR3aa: CASSLLQGYGYTF; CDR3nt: TGTGCCAGCAGCTTGCTCCAGGGCTATGGCTACACCTTC
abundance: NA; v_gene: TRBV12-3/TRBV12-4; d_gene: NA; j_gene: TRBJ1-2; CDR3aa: CASSRQGGGYTF; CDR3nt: TGTGCCAGCAGTCGGCAGGGAGGCGGCTACACCTTC
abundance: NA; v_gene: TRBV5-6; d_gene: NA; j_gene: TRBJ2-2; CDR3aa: CASSLGISRSGGRTGELFF; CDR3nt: TGTGCCAGCAGCTTGGGGATTTCACGTTCGGGGGGCCGCACCGGGGAGCTGTTTTTT
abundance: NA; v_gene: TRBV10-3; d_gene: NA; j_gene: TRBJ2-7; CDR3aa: CAIREDMESDEQYF; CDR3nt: TGTGCCATCAGGGAGGACATGGAATCAGACGAGCAGTACTTC
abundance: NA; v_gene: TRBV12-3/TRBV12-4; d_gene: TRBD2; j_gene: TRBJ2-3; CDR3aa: CASSPGLAYTQYF; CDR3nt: TGTGCCAGCAGTCCGGGACTAGCCTACACGCAGTATTTT
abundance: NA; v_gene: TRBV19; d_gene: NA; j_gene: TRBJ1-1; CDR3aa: CASSPTYRSDSKIAEAFF; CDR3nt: TGTGCCAGTAGCCCGACGTATAGGAGTGACAGTAAGATTGCTGAAGCTTTCTTT
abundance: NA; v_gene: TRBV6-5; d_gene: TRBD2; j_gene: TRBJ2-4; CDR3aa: CASSQRGGRDIQYF; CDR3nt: TGTGCCAGCAGTCAAAGGGGAGGGAGGGACATTCAGTACTTC
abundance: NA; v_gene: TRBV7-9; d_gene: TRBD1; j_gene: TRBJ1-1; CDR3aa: CASSLLTGTDTEAFF; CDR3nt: TGTGCCAGCAGCCTCCTGACAGGGACGGACACTGAAGCTTTCTTT
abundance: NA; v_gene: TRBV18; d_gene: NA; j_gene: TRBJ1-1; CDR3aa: CASSREPGNTEAFF; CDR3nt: TGTGCCAGCTCACGGGAGCCCGGGAACACTGAAGCTTTCTTT
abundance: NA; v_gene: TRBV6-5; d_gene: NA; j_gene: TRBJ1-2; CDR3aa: CASSAGTTNYGYTF; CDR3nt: TGTGCCAGCAGCGCCGGGACAACTAACTATGGCTACACCTTC
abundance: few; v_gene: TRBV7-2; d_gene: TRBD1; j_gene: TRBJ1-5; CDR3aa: CASSLAGGQGNQPQHF; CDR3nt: TGTGCCAGCAGCTTAGCGGGCGGACAGGGTAATCAGCCCCAGCATTTT
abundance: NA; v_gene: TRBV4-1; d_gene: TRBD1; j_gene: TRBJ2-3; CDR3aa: CASSQGTGGTDTQYF; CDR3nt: TGCGCCAGCAGCCAAGGGACAGGGGGTACAGATACGCAGTATTTT
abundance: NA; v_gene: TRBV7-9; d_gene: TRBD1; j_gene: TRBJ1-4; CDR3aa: CASSPPGTGNEKLFF; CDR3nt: TGTGCCAGCAGTCCTCCCGGGACAGGGAATGAAAAACTGTTTTTT
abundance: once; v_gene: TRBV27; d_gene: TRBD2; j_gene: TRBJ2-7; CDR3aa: CASSQKAGGFTYEQYF; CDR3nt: TGTGCCAGCAGCCAGAAAGCGGGGGGCTTTACCTACGAGCAGTACTTC
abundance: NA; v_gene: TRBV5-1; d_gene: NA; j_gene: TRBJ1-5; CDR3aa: CASSPSAGSNQPQHF; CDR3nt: TGCGCCAGCAGCCCATCGGCGGGAAGCAATCAGCCCCAGCATTTT
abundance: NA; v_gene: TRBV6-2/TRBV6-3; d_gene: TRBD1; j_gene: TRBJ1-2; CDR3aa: CASSLIGSVTGGSSGYTF; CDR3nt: TGTGCCAGCAGTTTGATTGGGTCTGTGACAGGGGGCTCCAGTGGCTACACCTTC
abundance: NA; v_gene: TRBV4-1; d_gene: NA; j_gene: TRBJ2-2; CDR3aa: CASSQTEGADTGELFF; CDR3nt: TGCGCCAGCAGCCAAACGGAGGGGGCCGACACCGGGGAGCTGTTTTTT
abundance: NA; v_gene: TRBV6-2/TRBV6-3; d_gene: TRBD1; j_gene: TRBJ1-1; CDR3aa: CASSYSQGAMNTEAFF; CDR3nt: TGTGCCAGCAGTTACTCGCAGGGGGCCATGAACACTGAAGCTTTCTTT
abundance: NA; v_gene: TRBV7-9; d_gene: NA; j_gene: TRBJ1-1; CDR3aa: CASNHAGRNTEAFF; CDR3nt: TGTGCCAGCAACCACGCGGGGCGGAACACTGAAGCTTTCTTT
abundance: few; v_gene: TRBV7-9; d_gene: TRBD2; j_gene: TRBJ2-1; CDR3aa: CASSQYLAGFNEQFF; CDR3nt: TGTGCCAGCAGCCAATACCTAGCGGGGTTTAATGAGCAGTTCTTC
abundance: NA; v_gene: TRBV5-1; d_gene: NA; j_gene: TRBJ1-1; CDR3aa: CASSPGGPNTEAFF; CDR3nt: TGCGCCAGCAGCCCGGGGGGCCCCAACACTGAAGCTTTCTTT
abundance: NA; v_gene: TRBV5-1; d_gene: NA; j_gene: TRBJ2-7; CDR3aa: CASSLEQGMSYEQYF; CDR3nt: TGCGCCAGCAGCTTGGAACAGGGAATGTCCTACGAGCAGTACTTC
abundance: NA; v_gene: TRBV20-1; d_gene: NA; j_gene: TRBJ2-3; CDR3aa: CSALQSDTQYF; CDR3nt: TGCAGTGCTCTACAGTCAGATACGCAGTATTTT
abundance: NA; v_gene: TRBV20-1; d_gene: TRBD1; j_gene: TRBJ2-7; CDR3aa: CSARDRGEQYF; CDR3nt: TGCAGTGCTAGGGACAGGGGCGAGCAGTACTTC
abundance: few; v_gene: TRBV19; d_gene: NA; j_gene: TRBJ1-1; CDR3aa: CASSISVNTEAFF; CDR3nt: TGTGCCAGTAGTATTTCGGTGAACACTGAAGCTTTCTTT